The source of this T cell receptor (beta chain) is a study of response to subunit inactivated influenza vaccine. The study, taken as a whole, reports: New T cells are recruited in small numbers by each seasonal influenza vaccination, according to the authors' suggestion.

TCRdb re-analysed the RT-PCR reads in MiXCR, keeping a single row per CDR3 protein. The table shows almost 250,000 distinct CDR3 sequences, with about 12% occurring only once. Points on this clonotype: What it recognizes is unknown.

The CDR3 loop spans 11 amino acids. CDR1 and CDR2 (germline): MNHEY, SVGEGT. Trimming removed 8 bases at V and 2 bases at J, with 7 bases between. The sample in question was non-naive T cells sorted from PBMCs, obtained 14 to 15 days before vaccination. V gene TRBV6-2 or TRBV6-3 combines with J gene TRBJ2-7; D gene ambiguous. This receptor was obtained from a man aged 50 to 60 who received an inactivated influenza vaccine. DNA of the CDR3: TGTGCCAGCCGCTTTGCCTACGAGCAGTACTTC. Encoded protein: CASRFAYEQYF.